The subject of this entry is one T cell receptor (beta chain). Measured with immunoSEQ multiplex PCR; TCRdb has only the in-frame clones, and not every one. The sample has about 42,000 clones, approximately 91% seen once; the top ten hold around 0.5%. The CDR3 is 16 amino acids. The trim removed 4 bases at V and 5 bases at J, leaving 8 bases unmatched. In germline, CDR1 is SGHTA, CDR2 FQGNSA. The data were obtained in a study of T cell changes during pregnancy in multiple sclerosis. This sequence was found in a female donor in good health, enrolled as a control in a pregnancy study. Sequencing was performed on CD4+ T cells from peripheral blood mononuclear cells, taken in the second trimester of pregnancy. The rearrangement joins TRBV7-2 to TRBJ2-2; 9 bases are shared with TRBD2. The DNA of the CDR3 is TGTGCCAGCAGCTGGGCTAGCGGGACTCGTACCGGGGAGCTGTTTTTT. Its translation: CASSWASGTRTGELFF.